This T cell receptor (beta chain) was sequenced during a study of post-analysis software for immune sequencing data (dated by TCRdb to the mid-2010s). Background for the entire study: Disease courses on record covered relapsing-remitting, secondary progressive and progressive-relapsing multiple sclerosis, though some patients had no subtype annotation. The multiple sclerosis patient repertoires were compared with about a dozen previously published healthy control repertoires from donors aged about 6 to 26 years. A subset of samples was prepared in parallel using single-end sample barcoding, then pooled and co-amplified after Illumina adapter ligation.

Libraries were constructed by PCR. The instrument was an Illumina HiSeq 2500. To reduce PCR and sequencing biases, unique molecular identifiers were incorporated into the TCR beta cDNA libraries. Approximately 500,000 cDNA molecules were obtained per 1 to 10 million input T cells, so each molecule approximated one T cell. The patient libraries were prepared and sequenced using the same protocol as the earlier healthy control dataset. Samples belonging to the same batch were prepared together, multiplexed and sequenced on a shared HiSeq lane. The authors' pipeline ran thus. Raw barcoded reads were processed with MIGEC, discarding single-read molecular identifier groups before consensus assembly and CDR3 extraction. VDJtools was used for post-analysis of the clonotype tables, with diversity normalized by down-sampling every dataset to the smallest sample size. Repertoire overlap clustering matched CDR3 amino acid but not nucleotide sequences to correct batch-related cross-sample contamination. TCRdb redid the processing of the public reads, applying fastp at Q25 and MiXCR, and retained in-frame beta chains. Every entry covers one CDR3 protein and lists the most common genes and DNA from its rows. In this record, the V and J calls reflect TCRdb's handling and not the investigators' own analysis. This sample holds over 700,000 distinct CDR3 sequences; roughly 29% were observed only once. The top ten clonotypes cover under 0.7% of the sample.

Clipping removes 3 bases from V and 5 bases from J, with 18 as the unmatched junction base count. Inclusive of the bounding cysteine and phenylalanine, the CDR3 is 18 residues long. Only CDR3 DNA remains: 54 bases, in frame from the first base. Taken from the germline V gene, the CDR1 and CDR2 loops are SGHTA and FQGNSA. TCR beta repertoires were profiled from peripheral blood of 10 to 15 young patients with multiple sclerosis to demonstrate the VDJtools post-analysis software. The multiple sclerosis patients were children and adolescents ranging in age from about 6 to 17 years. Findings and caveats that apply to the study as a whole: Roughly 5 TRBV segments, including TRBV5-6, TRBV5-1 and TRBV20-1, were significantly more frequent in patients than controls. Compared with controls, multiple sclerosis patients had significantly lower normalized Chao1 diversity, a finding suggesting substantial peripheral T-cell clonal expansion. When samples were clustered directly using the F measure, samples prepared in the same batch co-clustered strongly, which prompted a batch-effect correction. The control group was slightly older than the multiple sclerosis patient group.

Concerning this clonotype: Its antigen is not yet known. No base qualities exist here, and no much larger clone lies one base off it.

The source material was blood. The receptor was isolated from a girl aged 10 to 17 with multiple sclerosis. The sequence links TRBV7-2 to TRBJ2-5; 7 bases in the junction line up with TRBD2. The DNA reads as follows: TGTGCCAGCAGCTTGGACCCTTCCCATCCGGGAGGAGGGGAGACCCAGTACTTC. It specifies CASSLDPSHPGGGETQYF.